This record looks at one T cell receptor (beta chain) sequence and its context. This clone came up a few times. Its target antigen remains unknown. Base qualities are missing; no much larger clone stands one base away. The time point label, as the study defines it: about 28 days (+/-7) after the second vaccine dose. AZD1222 recipients given second doses at about 4 weeks or at about 12 weeks were pooled, since spike-specific TCR depth and breadth were not found to differ between the two schedules. Vaccinee samples came from UK trials COV001 and COV002, including a single-blind randomized controlled phase 2/3 trial of AZD1222 (ChAdOx1 nCoV-19) in healthy adults. For TCRbeta chain sequencing, PBMC samples were collected from trial participants at day 0 and at day 28 after the second dose. The CDR3 regions of human TCRbeta chains were subjected to immunosequencing. From the authors' description of their analysis: TCRs in the repertoires were matched against a reference library of SARS-CoV-2-specific TCRs that had been generated with the MIRA antigen-specificity platform. Breadth meant the fraction of unique TCRs that were SARS-CoV-2-associated, whereas depth meant the fraction of total T cells that were SARS-CoV-2-associated. Using the MIRA data, each spike-specific TCR was mapped to the spike region that the TCR reacts to and placed in a CD4 or CD8 class. Log10-transformed breadth and depth values were compared by one-way ANOVA with Sidak's multiple comparisons tests. This is the immuneACCESS table as TCRdb keeps it, with only in-frame sequences that have V and J called. A part of the clones is gone; compared with another copy, unresolved V genes explain less than half, and the rest is unexplained. That table gives V, J and clone size, and the DNA gave D and trimming. For this sample there are around 110,000 clones; around 91% appear just once. The ten most abundant clones make up 1.6% of the sample.

Counted from cysteine to phenylalanine, this CDR3 has 16 amino acids. CDR3 DNA is the only sequence kept; it has 48 bases, read in frame from the first base. Ends trimmed: V by 4 bases, J by 1 base; bases unmatched to a gene: 5. Looking up the germline V gene yields CDR1 KGHDR and CDR2 SFDVKD. The data are from a study of T cell responses to AZD1222 COVID-19 vaccine (dated by TCRdb to the early 2020s). Broadly, across the study: TCR sequencing covered over 230 trial participants: 200 to 210 given two doses of AZD1222 and 26 given two doses of MenACWY control vaccine. Trial participants were enrolled by age into subgroups of 18-55, 56-69 and 70-plus years, and around 150, 28 and 57 TCR-sequenced participants, respectively, were included in these subgroups. The investigation overall reported the following: In the small 56-69-year group, the increase in depth fell short of significance, most likely because of low power. Only five to seven AZD1222 recipients were SARS-CoV-2 seropositive at baseline, limiting conclusions about previously exposed vaccinees. After two AZD1222 doses, both the breadth and the depth of spike-specific TCRs were significantly higher than at day 0 and than in MenACWY recipients. Because no samples from the day 14 peak response were available, repertoires could be characterized only after the peak T cell response. The whole spike protein was spanned by vaccine-associated CD4 TCRs, and dominant responses were seen in regions 160-218 and 743-854. Participants were mostly white British, with more females than males. The authors suggested clonal diversity may have been underestimated. Nearly half of unique spike-specific TCRs reportedly recognized epitopes outside regions mutated in the B.1.351 and B.1.1.7 variants.

This sequence uses TRBV24-1 and TRBJ1-2, and TRBD1 aligns with 10 junction nucleotides. Here the sequenced sample was peripheral blood, taken 28 days after the second AZD1222 dose. The sequence was obtained from an adult who received the AZD1222 COVID-19 vaccine. For the CDR3, the sequence is CATSDRWTGGNYGYTF. The DNA sequence is TGTGCCACCAGTGACCGATGGACAGGGGGTAACTATGGCTACACCTTC.